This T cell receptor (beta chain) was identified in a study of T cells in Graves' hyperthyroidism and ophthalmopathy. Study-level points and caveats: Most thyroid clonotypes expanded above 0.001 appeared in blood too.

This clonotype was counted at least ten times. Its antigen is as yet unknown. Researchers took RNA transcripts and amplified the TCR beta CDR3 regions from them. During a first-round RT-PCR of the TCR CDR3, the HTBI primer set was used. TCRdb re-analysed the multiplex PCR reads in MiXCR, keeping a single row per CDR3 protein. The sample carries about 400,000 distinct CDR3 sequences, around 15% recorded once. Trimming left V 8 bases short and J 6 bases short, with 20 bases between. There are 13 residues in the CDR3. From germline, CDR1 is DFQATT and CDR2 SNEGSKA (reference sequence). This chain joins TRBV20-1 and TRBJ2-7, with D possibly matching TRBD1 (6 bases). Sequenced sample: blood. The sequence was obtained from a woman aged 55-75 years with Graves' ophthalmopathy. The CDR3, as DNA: TGCAGTCCGACAGGACCTTACCTCAGCGAGCAGTACTTC. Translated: CSPTGPYLSEQYF.